This TCR beta chain originates from a study of human T cells and chemical hapten exposure. Time point indicated: healthy volunteer bleed at 6 weeks. It was from unfractionated whole blood that total RNA was extracted. Using its own MiXCR run on the RACE reads, TCRdb lists one record per CDR3 protein. Here the sample spans about 65,000 distinct CDR3 sequences, about 6.5% being singletons. The CDR3 consists of 11 residues. Germline loops: CDR1 SQVTM, CDR2 ANQGSEA. V lost 2 bases and J 5 bases, leaving 6 bases between the germline ends. This clonotype turned up a few times. This receptor was identified in a female donor in good health. Some clones in this sample may be carry-over from other donors' samples. Sample: whole blood. The gene calls are TRBV29-1 and TRBJ1-1; D call uncertain. CDR3 DNA sequence: TGCAGCGTTGAATCGGTGACTGAAGCTTTCTTT. It translates to CSVESVTEAFF.